The 6 T cell receptor beta chains below all came from one sample that was sequenced in a study of cytomegalovirus exposure and HLA in healthy donors. PCR used 60 Vbeta primers and 13 Jbeta primers. Produced via immunoSEQ multiplex PCR; TCRdb's table is partial and in-frame only. The data show some 180,000 clones, around 80% seen once. The sequenced material came from PBMCs. These receptor sequences come from a woman aged 60 to 75 in good health and CMV-seropositive.

The V gene is TRBV7-8, the J gene TRBJ1-3; a possible D gene is TRBD1 (6 bases). The germline CDR1 and CDR2 sequences are SGHVS and FQNEAQ. The CDR3 covers 18 residues. V lost 1 base and J lost 1, with 17 bases in between. DNA for the CDR3: TGTGCCAGCAGCTTAGGGATGGGGGGGGCAGCTTCTGGAAACACCATATATTTT. Protein sequence: CASSLGMGGAASGNTIYF.

The chain couples TRBV7-2 to TRBJ2-7; D might be TRBD2 (7 bases). This CDR3 has 16 residues. The germline gives CDR1 SGHTA, CDR2 FQGNSA. V gave up 1 base and J gave up 6 bases, with 19 bases separating them. CDR3 loop: CASSLGPRGAGSEQYF. The CDR3 DNA follows: TGTGCCAGCAGCTTAGGCCCCCGGGGGGCCGGGAGCGAGCAGTACTTC.

The chain recombines TRBV2 with TRBJ1-1; D is perhaps TRBD1 (6 bases). Germline-derived CDR1 and CDR2 are SNHLY and FYNNEI. V was shortened by 2 bases and J by 7 bases, with 11 bases between the two germline ends. CDR3 length equals 13 residues. The DNA of the CDR3 is TGTGCCAGCAGTGAATTACAGGGCCTTGAAGCTTTCTTT. Its protein is CASSELQGLEAFF.

The rearrangement links TRBV18 to TRBJ2-7, with 12 bases that match TRBD1. J gave up 5 bases and V 1 base, and 9 bases lay outside the gene matches. The CDR3 contains 17 residues. Germline V CDR1 and CDR2: KGHSH, LQKENI. DNA of the CDR3: TGTGCCAGCTCACCACTCCTAACGGGACAGGGGGCGAACGAGCAGTACTTC. Its translation: CASSPLLTGQGANEQYF.

The chain couples TRBV6-6 to TRBJ1-3; D call uncertain. Germline-derived CDR1 and CDR2 are MNHNY and SVGAGI (reference sequence). V dropped 0 bases and J dropped 3 bases, with 12 bases sitting between them. This CDR3 region has 16 residues. The CDR3 region has the DNA TGTGCCAGCAGTTACTCGAAAGTCGGTGGTGGAAACACCATATATTTT. Protein sequence: CASSYSKVGGGNTIYF.

There are a few counts of this clone. J is TRBJ2-3 and V is TRBV5-5, with D tentatively TRBD2 (5 bases). The CDR3 totals 15 residues. Germline assignment: CDR1 SGHKS and CDR2 YYEKEE (reference sequence). Between the trimmed V and J ends, which lost 4 bases and 4 bases, there was a span of 16 bases. The CDR3 region is CASSLGNLGPDTQYF. CDR3 sequence (DNA): TGTGCCAGCAGCCTCGGGAATCTGGGTCCAGATACGCAGTATTTT.